This entry concerns a single TCR beta chain. Antigen specificity is unknown. The junction differs from germline at one of its ends, possibly a read error. For blood RNA, unsorted whole blood served as the source, and germline DNA was extracted too. The researchers produced TCR beta cDNA from 500 ng total RNA with a constant-region primer. Sequencing libraries for TCR beta derived from three nested multiplex PCR rounds that used slightly modified ARM-PCR. The first two PCR rounds used TRBV1-TRBV30 forward primers with a C-beta reverse primer, roughly 10 cycles each. Via MiXCR, TCRdb re-called the multiplex PCR reads, giving one row per CDR3 protein. The repertoire holds approximately 330,000 distinct CDR3 sequences, with roughly 61% as singletons. This sample was taken from a study of tumor-infiltrating lymphocytes in primary liver carcinoma. Points from the study as a whole: Tumors significantly exceeded blood in top-250-clone fraction (p = 0.039).

This CDR3 has 13 residues. The receptor was derived from a man aged 40-49 years with primary liver carcinoma and hepatitis B virus infection. Sample: peripheral blood. The V call is TRBV12-3 or TRBV12-4, the J call TRBJ2-3; D is unclear. The CDR3 nucleotides are TGTGCCACCCATGAGGTGGGCACAGATATGCAGTATTTT. Translating it yields CATHEVGTDMQYF.